This T cell receptor (beta chain) emerged from a study of cytomegalovirus exposure and HLA in healthy donors. The study, taken as a whole, reports: Among TCR sequences, most were rare, though some public TCRs appeared in many donors. Later analysis identified a missense DCLRE1C variant that was linked to TCR beta V- and J-gene trimming. The CMV antigen specificity of three CMV-associated chains was confirmed through in vitro analysis. Later analysis suggested most CMV-associated TCR beta chains were HLA-restricted.

A remark on this clone: Its antigen remains unidentified.

The CDR3 length is 12 residues. Trimming pared 11 bases from V and 1 base from J, leaving 11 bases between. The germline CDR1 and CDR2 sequences are SNHLY and FYNNEI. Researchers ran the PCR with 60 Vbeta and 13 Jbeta primers. TCRdb's copy holds only in-frame clones and misses some; the assay was immunoSEQ multiplex PCR. Altogether 150,000 to 180,000 clones are present, 70% to 80% being singletons, with the ten largest covering 7.7%. The source material was PBMCs. The chain carries TRBV2 and TRBJ1-1, with D hard to call. The receptor comes from a young man in good health and CMV-seropositive. CDR3 sequence: CADGRQNTEAFF. CDR3 sequence (DNA): TGTGCCGACGGGAGACAGAACACTGAAGCTTTCTTT. The entire variable domain, with the rest obtained from reference TRBV2 and TRBJ1-1, is as follows: EPEVTQTPSHQVTQMGQEVILRCVPISNHLYFYWYRQILGQKVEFLVSFYNNEISEKSEIFDDQFSVERPDGSNFTLKIRSTKLEDSAMYFCADGRQNTEAFFGQGTRLTVV.